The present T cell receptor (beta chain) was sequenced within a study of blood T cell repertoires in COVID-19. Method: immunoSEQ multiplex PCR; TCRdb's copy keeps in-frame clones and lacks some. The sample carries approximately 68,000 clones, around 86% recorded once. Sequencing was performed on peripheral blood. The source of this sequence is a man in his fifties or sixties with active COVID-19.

DNA of the CDR3: TGTGCCAGCTCACGAGGACAGGTCCCCACAGATACGCAGTATTTT. This codes for CASSRGQVPTDTQYF. The chain uses TRBV18 and TRBJ2-3; 7 nucleotides align to TRBD1. The ends lost 4 bases at V and 2 bases at J; junction bases unmatched: 6. The CDR3 contains 15 residues. Germline V gives CDR1 KGHSH, CDR2 LQKENI.